This TCR beta chain was identified during a study of T cells in Graves' hyperthyroidism and ophthalmopathy. RNA transcripts were the template for amplifying TCR beta CDR3 regions. Researchers ran a first-round RT-PCR on the TCR CDR3 using the HTBI primer set. TCRdb processed the multiplex PCR reads anew with MiXCR; each CDR3 protein has one entry. This table holds roughly 570,000 distinct CDR3 sequences, under 60% found once. Trimming cost V 8 bases and J 4 bases, with 6 bases left between them. CDR1 is LNHDA and CDR2 is SQIVND in the germline V gene (reference sequence). CDR3 length: 12 residues. This sequence was found in an adult woman with Graves' disease, either hyperthyroidism or ophthalmopathy (not recorded which). V and J are TRBV19 and TRBJ2-6; D remains unclear. The sample consisted of peripheral blood or thyroid tissue (not recorded which). CDR3 sequence reads: CASVHGANVLTF. DNA of the CDR3: TGTGCCAGTGTTCACGGGGCCAACGTCCTGACTTTC.